This T cell receptor beta chain was sequenced during a study of T cell repertoires in cytomegalovirus infection. The wider study: Selection of CMV epitopes for the study included recently identified HLA-C-restricted and well-studied HLA-B-restricted ones. Matching HLA type, along with CMV infection, was indicated by public TCR beta signatures. Overall study results and limits: HLA-C-restricted, CMV-specific TCR beta clonotypes were dominant ex vivo. Carriers of CMV plus the relevant HLA were identified by cumulative public TCR beta family frequency.

Details on this clonotype: The target antigen is unknown.

From the reads, TCRdb called clonotypes with MiXCR, one entry per CDR3 protein. Among 75,000 to 100,000 distinct CDR3 sequences listed, 45% to 55% were seen once. The germline CDR1 and CDR2 sequences are LGHNA and YNFKEQ. The V end was cut by 0 bases, the J end by 0 bases, with 12 bases between. The CDR3 is 17 residues long. The rearrangement uses TRBV4-2 and TRBJ2-1, with D maybe TRBD1 (6 bases). This receptor was taken from a human donor in good health (CMV status not recorded). Some clones in this sample may be carry-over from other donors' samples. The sample consisted of CD8+ T cells from cultured PBMCs, taken from culture after CMV antigen stimulation. The CDR3 here is CASSQDRARGSYNEQFF. The CDR3 bases are TGTGCCAGCAGCCAAGACCGAGCCAGGGGCTCCTACAATGAGCAGTTCTTC.